The rows below give T cell receptor beta chains drawn from one sample of a study of response to subunit inactivated influenza vaccine. TCRdb ran MiXCR on the RT-PCR reads and lists one entry per CDR3 protein. This repertoire shows 150,000 or so distinct CDR3 sequences, about 10% found once; its top ten account for roughly a third. Sequencing used CD8+ T cells sorted from PBMCs, obtained 23 to 25 months after vaccination. Receptor source: a man between 50 and 69 years old who received an inactivated influenza vaccine. CDR3s include the opening cysteine and the closing phenylalanine or tryptophan. The D gene is left open where the match is weak. Size values are once, few and many counts, or a class for expanded clones, and some rows have none.

few,TRBV28,TRBJ2-2,NA,TGTGCCAGCAGTTCCGGGTCGTCCGGGGAGCTGTTTTTT,CASSSGSSGELFF
many,TRBV7-6,TRBJ1-3,NA,TGTGCCAGCAGCTTAGAGGTTCCCGGGACCCCCTCTGGAAACACCATATATTTT,CASSLEVPGTPSGNTIYF
NA,TRBV15,TRBJ2-7,NA,TGTGCCACCAGCAGAGTGACGGGCTACGAGCAGTACTTC,CATSRVTGYEQYF
NA,TRBV7-6,TRBJ1-2,TRBD1,TGTGCCAGCAGCTTAGAGCCCGGACAGGGTGATGGCTACACCTTC,CASSLEPGQGDGYTF
NA,TRBV20-1,TRBJ2-3,NA,TGCAGTGCAATAGGGGGTGTGGCAGATACGCAGTATTTT,CSAIGGVADTQYF
many,TRBV24-1,TRBJ2-7,TRBD2,TGTGCCACCAGTGATAGCGGGAGTGTCGACGAGCAGTACTTC,CATSDSGSVDEQYF
NA,TRBV7-9,TRBJ2-3,NA,TGTGCCAGCAGCTTAGTATATGGGCAAGATCGGGATACGCAGTATTTT,CASSLVYGQDRDTQYF
few,TRBV6-1,TRBJ2-2,NA,TGTGCCAGCAGTAACAGCGGGGAGCTGTTTTTT,CASSNSGELFF
few,TRBV7-8,TRBJ1-1,NA,TGTGCCAGCAGCTTAGGGGCAGTCCTGAACACTGAAGCTTTCTTT,CASSLGAVLNTEAFF
few,TRBV6-1,TRBJ2-7,NA,TGTGCCAGCAGCGAGGCGGTTCCCTACGAGCAGTACTTC,CASSEAVPYEQYF
few,TRBV3-1,TRBJ2-3,TRBD2,TGTGCCAGCAGCCAACCCCGGGGGGGGTGGGCAGATACGCAGTATTTT,CASSQPRGGWADTQYF
few,TRBV27,TRBJ2-7,NA,TGTGCCAGCAGTTTCGGGGCAGGTTATTTCTACGAGCAGTACTTC,CASSFGAGYFYEQYF
few,TRBV9,TRBJ2-2,NA,TGTGCCAGCAGCGTTTTAGGGCAGAGCACCGGGGAGCTGTTTTTT,CASSVLGQSTGELFF
few,TRBV2,TRBJ2-2,NA,TGTGCCACCCCGGGACAGAACACCGGGGAGCTGTTTTTT,CATPGQNTGELFF
NA,TRBV21-1,TRBJ2-7,NA,TGTGCCAGCAGCTACAGGGGTTCTAGCGACACCTACGAGCAGTACTTC,CASSYRGSSDTYEQYF
many,TRBV10-3,TRBJ2-7,NA,TGTGCCATCAGTTATGGACCCGACGAGCAGTACTTC,CAISYGPDEQYF
NA,TRBV6-5,TRBJ2-3,TRBD2,TGTGCCAGCAGTTACTCGACGGGGGGGTCGGAATACACAGATACGCAGTATTTT,CASSYSTGGSEYTDTQYF
NA,TRBV11-3,TRBJ2-1,NA,TGTGCCAGCAGCTTATGGGGGGATAGGGACAATGAGCAGTTCTTC,CASSLWGDRDNEQFF
many,TRBV20-1,TRBJ2-2,NA,TGCAGTGCTAGGGGACTTAACACCGGGGAGCTGTTTTTT,CSARGLNTGELFF
NA,TRBV7-9,TRBJ2-1,NA,TGTGCCAGCAGCTTAGGGGGGGGCGAACGGTACAATGAGCAGTTCTTC,CASSLGGGERYNEQFF
NA,TRBV7-9,TRBJ2-1,NA,TGTGCCAGCAGTCCTTCGACATCCTACAATGAGCAGTTCTTC,CASSPSTSYNEQFF
few,TRBV12-3/TRBV12-4,TRBJ2-7,NA,TGTGCCAGCAGTTTCGCGTTTGCCTACGAGCAGTACTTC,CASSFAFAYEQYF
many,TRBV2,TRBJ2-1,TRBD1,TGTGCCAGCAGTGGAAGGGACAGGCCATACAATGAGCAGTTCTTC,CASSGRDRPYNEQFF
few,TRBV28,TRBJ1-1,NA,TGTGCCAGCAGTTTTGGCAGGGAAAGGACTGAAGCTTTCTTT,CASSFGRERTEAFF
few,TRBV15,TRBJ2-1,TRBD2,TGTGCCACCAGCAGTCCCGGGACTAGCGGGGGATACTACAATGAGCAGTTCTTC,CATSSPGTSGGYYNEQFF
few,TRBV7-2,TRBJ1-6,NA,TGTGCCAGCAGCTTATACCCCAGACAGGAGGTCCATTCACCCCTCCACTTT,CASSLYPRQEVHSPLHF
many,TRBV2,TRBJ2-7,NA,TGTGCCAGCAGTTCCACAGACTACTACGAGCAGTACTTC,CASSSTDYYEQYF
few,TRBV28,TRBJ1-2,NA,TGTGCCAGCAGTTTAAACCTAAACTATGGCTACACCTTC,CASSLNLNYGYTF
many,TRBV28,TRBJ1-5,TRBD1,TGTGCCAGCAGTTTGGGACAGGGTCTCTATAGCAATCAGCCCCAGCATTTT,CASSLGQGLYSNQPQHF
NA,TRBV7-6,TRBJ2-1,NA,TGTGCCAGCAGCTTAGGTAAAATCTCCTACAATGAGCAGTTCTTC,CASSLGKISYNEQFF
few,TRBV3-1,TRBJ2-7,TRBD2,TGTGCCAGCAGCCCCCGGGACTATTACGAGCAGTACTTC,CASSPRDYYEQYF
few,TRBV4-3,TRBJ2-7,TRBD1,TGCGCCAGCAGCCAAGACCTCGGGACAGGGGTTGCGGAGCAGTACTTC,CASSQDLGTGVAEQYF
few,TRBV2,TRBJ2-1,TRBD1,TGTGCCAGCTTCAGTGATGGGACAGGGGCTTTGGATGAGCAGTTCTTC,CASFSDGTGALDEQFF
few,TRBV12-3/TRBV12-4,TRBJ1-2,TRBD1,TGTGCCAGCAGTCCGGACAGGAATGGCTACACCTTC,CASSPDRNGYTF
many,TRBV6-2/TRBV6-3,TRBJ2-1,NA,TGTGCCAGCAAAAGACCTTACAGCTCCTACAATGAGCAGTTCTTC,CASKRPYSSYNEQFF
NA,TRBV11-2,TRBJ2-7,TRBD2,TGTGCCAGCAGTGCGAGCGGGGTATTATCCTACGAGCAGTACTTC,CASSASGVLSYEQYF
NA,TRBV4-2,TRBJ1-2,NA,TGTGCCAGCAGCCACCCCTCTGGGGAGCCGAAGAACTATGACTACACCTTC,CASSHPSGEPKNYDYTF
NA,TRBV7-2,TRBJ1-1,NA,TGTGCCAGCAGCCCGCCTTTCCCCGCTTGGGGCACTGAAGCTTTCTTT,CASSPPFPAWGTEAFF
few,TRBV4-2,TRBJ2-1,NA,TGTGCCAGCAGCCAATTCCTTACAGGGCAGTACAATGAGCAGTTCTTC,CASSQFLTGQYNEQFF
few,TRBV7-8,TRBJ1-2,NA,TGTGCCAGCAGCCCCCAGGGGCGGAACTATGGCTACACCTTC,CASSPQGRNYGYTF
NA,TRBV5-1,TRBJ2-7,NA,TGCGCCAGCAGCTTGCTGGGGCGTGCTGGTGCCCTTGAATACTCCGAGCAGTACTTC,CASSLLGRAGALEYSEQYF
NA,TRBV12-3/TRBV12-4,TRBJ1-2,NA,TGTGCCAGCAGTTTACGGTTTGTAGGTTATGGCTACACCTTC,CASSLRFVGYGYTF
many,TRBV5-1,TRBJ2-7,NA,TGCGCCAGCAGCTTGGCAGGGGTACCCTACGAGCAGTACTTC,CASSLAGVPYEQYF
NA,TRBV7-3,TRBJ2-2,TRBD1,TGTGCCAGCAGCTACGGCCCGGGACAGGGGATTAACGGGGAGCTGTTTTTT,CASSYGPGQGINGELFF
many,TRBV20-1,TRBJ1-6,NA,TGCAGTGCTAGAGAAGATAATTGGTCACCCCTCCACTTT,CSAREDNWSPLHF
NA,TRBV7-8,TRBJ2-1,NA,TGTGCCAGCAGCTCTCAACATATCTACAATGAGCAGTTCTTC,CASSSQHIYNEQFF
NA,TRBV3-1,TRBJ2-7,NA,TGTGCCAGCAGCCCTATCCGGGACCGTTTTTCCTACGAGCAGTACTTC,CASSPIRDRFSYEQYF
few,TRBV29-1,TRBJ2-3,TRBD2,TGCAGCGTTGTCTCCGGGACTAGCATGGATACGCAGTATTTT,CSVVSGTSMDTQYF
few,TRBV11-2,TRBJ2-1,NA,TGTGCCAGCAGCCCCTGGCTAGCGCCCTACAATGAGCAGTTCTTC,CASSPWLAPYNEQFF
few,TRBV12-3/TRBV12-4,TRBJ2-3,TRBD2,TGTGCCAGCAGTGACTCCGGGACTAGTTTTCCAGATACGCAGTATTTT,CASSDSGTSFPDTQYF
few,TRBV9,TRBJ2-1,TRBD1,TGTGCCAGCAGCGCGACAGGGATCTCCTACAATGAGCAGTTCTTC,CASSATGISYNEQFF